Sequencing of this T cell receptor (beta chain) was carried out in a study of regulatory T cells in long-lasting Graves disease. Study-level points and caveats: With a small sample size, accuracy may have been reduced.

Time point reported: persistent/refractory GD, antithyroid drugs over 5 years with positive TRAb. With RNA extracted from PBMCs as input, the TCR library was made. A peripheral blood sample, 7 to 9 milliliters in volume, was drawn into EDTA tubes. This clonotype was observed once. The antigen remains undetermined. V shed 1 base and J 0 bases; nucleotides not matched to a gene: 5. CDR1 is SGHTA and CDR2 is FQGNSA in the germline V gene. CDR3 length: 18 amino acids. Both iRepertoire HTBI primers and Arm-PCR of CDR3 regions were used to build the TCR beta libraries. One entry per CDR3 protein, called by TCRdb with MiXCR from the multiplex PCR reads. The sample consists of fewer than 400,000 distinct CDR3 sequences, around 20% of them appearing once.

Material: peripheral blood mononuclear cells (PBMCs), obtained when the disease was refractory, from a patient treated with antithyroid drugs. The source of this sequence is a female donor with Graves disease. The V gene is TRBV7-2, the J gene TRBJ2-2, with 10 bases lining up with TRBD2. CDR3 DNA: TGTGCCAGCAGCTTAGTTCCTAGCGGGAGCCCGAACACCGGGGAGCTGTTTTTT. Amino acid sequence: CASSLVPSGSPNTGELFF. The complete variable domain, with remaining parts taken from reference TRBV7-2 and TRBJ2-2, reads GAGVSQSPSNKVTEKGKDVELRCDPISGHTALYWYRQSLGQGLEFLIYFQGNSAPDKSGLPSDRFSAERTGGSVSTLTIQRTQQEDSAVYLCASSLVPSGSPNTGELFFGEGSRLTVL.